This is a list of T cell receptor beta chains from one sample in a study of Ad26.COV2.S vaccination and SARS-CoV-2 variants. TCRdb keeps only in-frame clones here, not all; method: immunoSEQ multiplex PCR. Here the sample spans some 400,000 clones, around nine tenths being singletons. The material was peripheral blood, obtained in a trial of Ad26.COV2.S vaccine versus placebo. The receptors come from a person between 18 and 59 years old who received the Ad26.COV2.S COVID-19 vaccine or a placebo. The CDR3 runs from the conserved cysteine through the conserved F or W. Each record gives: D gene, V gene, J gene, CDR3 DNA, CDR3 protein. A D gene is named only where the DNA matches it firmly.

.	TRBV30	TRBJ2-7	TGTGCCTGGAGTGGAGGAGGGGGCAGAGGACACGAGCAGTACTTC	CAWSGGGGRGHEQYF
.	TRBV6-5	TRBJ2-3	TGTGCCAGCAGAGCCAACACAGATACGCAGTATTTT	CASRANTDTQYF
.	TRBV30	TRBJ1-3	TGTGCCTGGAGTGTACGCATCGGAATCTCTGGAAACACCATATATTTT	CAWSVRIGISGNTIYF
.	TRBV19	TRBJ2-2	TGTGCCAGTAGTATCGACATCACCGGGGAGCTGTTTTTT	CASSIDITGELFF
.	TRBV3-1/TRBV3-2	TRBJ2-7	TGTGCCAGCAGCCAAGTGGGTGGCTACGAGCAGTACTTC	CASSQVGGYEQYF
TRBD1	TRBV3-1/TRBV3-2	TRBJ2-7	TGTGCCAGCAGCGCCGCAGGGGGCGGTTACGAGCAGTACTTC	CASSAAGGGYEQYF
.	TRBV5-4	TRBJ1-2	TGTGCCAGCAGCCCAGGCTGGGAGGGTTACGGCTACACCTTC	CASSPGWEGYGYTF
.	TRBV19	TRBJ1-2	TGTGCCAGTAGTACGGAGGGGCCCGGCTACACCTTC	CASSTEGPGYTF
.	TRBV3-1/TRBV3-2	TRBJ1-1	TGTGCCAGCAGCCCACATACAGGGAACACTGAAGCTTTCTTT	CASSPHTGNTEAFF
.	TRBV19	TRBJ1-6	TGTGCCAGTAGTTCTGCGTATAATTCACCCCTCCACTTT	CASSSAYNSPLHF
.	TRBV5-4	TRBJ2-7	TGTGCCAGCAGCTTGCTAGGGGGGGGGTACGAGCAGTACTTC	CASSLLGGGYEQYF
.	TRBV28	TRBJ2-7	TGTGCCAGCAGTTTAATCGGGAACTACGAGCAGTACTTC	CASSLIGNYEQYF
.	TRBV7-2	TRBJ1-4	TGTGCCAGCAGCTTAGGAGGGTGGGATGAAAAACTGTTTTTT	CASSLGGWDEKLFF